Here is one TCR beta chain with its context. These data originate in a study of cytomegalovirus exposure and HLA in healthy donors. The study sampled nominally healthy donors, though unrecorded immune exposures were likely. Vbeta (60) and Jbeta (13) primers were used in the PCR. Sequenced by immunoSEQ multiplex PCR; TCRdb stores in-frame clones only, minus some. The sample gives 210,000 or so clones, approximately 90% of which show up once; about 1% is in the top ten. The specimen sequenced was PBMCs. This TCR derives from a woman aged 18-30 years in good health and CMV-seronegative.

CDR3 sequence reads: CASSVPGEAQYF. CDR3 DNA: TGTGCCAGCAGCGTACCTGGAGAGGCGCAGTATTTT. The V gene is TRBV9, the J gene TRBJ2-3; D not resolved. Germline CDR1 is SGDLS and CDR2 is YYNGEE. V lost 1 base and J lost 10, with 10 bases in between. There are 12 residues in the CDR3.